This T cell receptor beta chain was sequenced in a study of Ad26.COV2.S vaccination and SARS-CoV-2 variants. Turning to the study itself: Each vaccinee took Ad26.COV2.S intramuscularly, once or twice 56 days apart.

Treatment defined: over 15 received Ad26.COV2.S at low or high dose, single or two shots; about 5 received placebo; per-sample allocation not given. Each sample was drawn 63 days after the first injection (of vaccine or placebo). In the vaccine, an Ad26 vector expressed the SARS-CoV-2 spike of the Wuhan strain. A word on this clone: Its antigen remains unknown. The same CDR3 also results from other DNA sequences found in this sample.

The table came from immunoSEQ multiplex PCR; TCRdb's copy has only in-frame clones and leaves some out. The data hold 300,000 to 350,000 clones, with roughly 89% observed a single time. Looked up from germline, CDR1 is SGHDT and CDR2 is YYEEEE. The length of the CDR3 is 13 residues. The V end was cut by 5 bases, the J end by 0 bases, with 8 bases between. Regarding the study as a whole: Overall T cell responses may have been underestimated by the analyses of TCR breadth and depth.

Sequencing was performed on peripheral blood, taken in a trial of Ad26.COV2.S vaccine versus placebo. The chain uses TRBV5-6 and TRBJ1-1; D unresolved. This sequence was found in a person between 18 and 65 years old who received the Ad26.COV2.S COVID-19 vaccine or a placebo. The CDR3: CASSLTVNTEAFF. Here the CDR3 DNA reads TGTGCCAGCAGTTTGACGGTGAACACTGAAGCTTTCTTT.